These T cell receptor beta chains were read from a single sample in a study of cytomegalovirus exposure and HLA in healthy donors. Sequenced by immunoSEQ multiplex PCR; TCRdb stores in-frame clones only, minus some. The table lists 120,000 or so clones, more than 65% of them singletons. The specimen sequenced was PBMCs. These receptors came from a man aged 18-30 years in good health and CMV-seropositive. The CDR3 runs from the conserved cysteine through the conserved F or W. D genes are given only for firm matches. The size field is filled for only some rows; it gives once, few, many or a size class.

j_call: TRBJ2-5
clone_size: NA
d_call: TRBD2
v_call: TRBV27
cdr3_aa: CASRFFASGGFEETQYF
cdr3_nt: TGTGCCAGCAGATTTTTCGCTAGCGGGGGGTTCGAGGAGACCCAGTACTTC

j_call: TRBJ2-4
clone_size: NA
d_call: TRBD1
v_call: TRBV6-6
cdr3_aa: CASSRTQGAVKNIQYF
cdr3_nt: TGTGCCAGCAGCCGGACCCAGGGGGCGGTCAAAAACATTCAGTACTTC

j_call: TRBJ2-5
clone_size: NA
d_call: TRBD2
v_call: TRBV5-1
cdr3_aa: CASSLVWGRASETQYF
cdr3_nt: TGCGCCAGCAGCTTGGTCTGGGGGAGGGCCTCGGAGACCCAGTACTTC

j_call: TRBJ1-2
clone_size: NA
d_call: NA
v_call: TRBV15
cdr3_aa: CATSREGDKGYTF
cdr3_nt: TGTGCCACCAGCCGGGAGGGGGATAAGGGCTACACCTTC

j_call: TRBJ1-1
clone_size: NA
d_call: NA
v_call: TRBV5-5
cdr3_aa: CASSSGSRDITEAFF
cdr3_nt: TGTGCCAGCAGCTCCGGGAGTAGGGATATCACTGAAGCTTTCTTT

j_call: TRBJ1-6
clone_size: few
d_call: NA
v_call: TRBV19
cdr3_aa: CASRFLGSNSPLHF
cdr3_nt: TGTGCCAGTAGGTTTCTGGGGAGTAATTCACCCCTCCACTTT

j_call: TRBJ1-5
clone_size: NA
d_call: TRBD1
v_call: TRBV19
cdr3_aa: CASTQGRFNQPQHF
cdr3_nt: TGTGCCAGTACACAGGGGCGGTTTAATCAGCCCCAGCATTTT

j_call: TRBJ2-7
clone_size: NA
d_call: TRBD2
v_call: TRBV7-9
cdr3_aa: CASSISSGSTYEQYF
cdr3_nt: TGTGCCAGCAGCATCTCTAGCGGGTCGACCTACGAGCAGTACTTC

j_call: TRBJ1-1
clone_size: NA
d_call: NA
v_call: TRBV19
cdr3_aa: CASSPRPGTFTGTEAFF
cdr3_nt: TGTGCCAGTAGCCCCCGTCCCGGGACATTTACGGGGACTGAAGCTTTCTTT

j_call: TRBJ2-7
clone_size: NA
d_call: TRBD2
v_call: TRBV19
cdr3_aa: CASSISTSYYYEQYF
cdr3_nt: TGTGCCAGTAGTATTTCGACTAGCTACTACTACGAGCAGTACTTC

j_call: TRBJ2-7
clone_size: NA
d_call: TRBD2
v_call: TRBV5-4
cdr3_aa: CASSRTSGIYEQYF
cdr3_nt: TGTGCCAGCAGCCGGACTAGCGGGATCTACGAGCAGTACTTC

j_call: TRBJ2-3
clone_size: NA
d_call: NA
v_call: TRBV6-4
cdr3_aa: CASSDTSTDRTDTQYF
cdr3_nt: TGTGCCAGCAGTGACACCTCTACAGACCGCACAGATACGCAGTATTTT

j_call: TRBJ1-1
clone_size: NA
d_call: NA
v_call: TRBV5-1
cdr3_aa: CASTGNTEAFF
cdr3_nt: TGCGCCAGCACGGGGAACACTGAAGCTTTCTTT

j_call: TRBJ2-7
clone_size: NA
d_call: NA
v_call: TRBV12-5
cdr3_aa: CASGAGITYEQYF
cdr3_nt: TGTGCTAGTGGTGCAGGGATCACCTACGAGCAGTACTTC

j_call: TRBJ2-1
clone_size: few
d_call: NA
v_call: TRBV7-9
cdr3_aa: CSSSVIRGLSYNEQFF
cdr3_nt: TGTTCCAGCAGCGTTATTCGCGGCCTCTCCTACAATGAGCAGTTCTTC

j_call: TRBJ2-1
clone_size: NA
d_call: TRBD1
v_call: TRBV6-5
cdr3_aa: CASSSRQGAKNEQFF
cdr3_nt: TGTGCCAGCAGTAGCCGACAGGGGGCGAAAAATGAGCAGTTCTTC

j_call: TRBJ2-6
clone_size: NA
d_call: TRBD1
v_call: TRBV7-2
cdr3_aa: CASSFLQGGPSGANVLTF
cdr3_nt: TGTGCCAGCAGCTTCCTACAGGGGGGACCCTCTGGGGCCAACGTCCTGACTTTC

j_call: TRBJ2-1
clone_size: NA
d_call: TRBD1
v_call: TRBV15
cdr3_aa: CATSIDRGLYNEQFF
cdr3_nt: TGTGCCACCAGCATCGACAGGGGTTTATACAATGAGCAGTTCTTC

j_call: TRBJ1-4
clone_size: NA
d_call: NA
v_call: TRBV9
cdr3_aa: CASSVFGVANEKLFF
cdr3_nt: TGTGCCAGCAGCGTCTTCGGGGTAGCAAATGAAAAACTGTTTTTT

j_call: TRBJ2-5
clone_size: NA
d_call: TRBD1
v_call: TRBV19
cdr3_aa: CASNDGTVQETQYF
cdr3_nt: TGTGCCAGTAATGACGGGACAGTCCAAGAGACCCAGTACTTC

j_call: TRBJ2-7
clone_size: NA
d_call: TRBD2
v_call: TRBV5-1
cdr3_aa: CASSEQREGEQYF
cdr3_nt: TGCGCCAGCAGTGAACAGCGGGAGGGCGAGCAGTACTTC

j_call: TRBJ1-5
clone_size: NA
d_call: TRBD1
v_call: TRBV6-5
cdr3_aa: CASTRETGSQPQHF
cdr3_nt: TGTGCCAGCACCCGGGAGACAGGGAGTCAGCCCCAGCATTTT

j_call: TRBJ2-7
clone_size: once
d_call: NA
v_call: TRBV7-8
cdr3_aa: CASSRVSYEQYF
cdr3_nt: TGTGCCAGCAGTCGCGTGTCCTACGAGCAGTACTTC

j_call: TRBJ1-3
clone_size: NA
d_call: NA
v_call: TRBV30
cdr3_aa: CAWSLVFDTIYF
cdr3_nt: TGTGCCTGGAGTTTAGTGTTCGACACCATATATTTT

j_call: TRBJ2-2
clone_size: NA
d_call: TRBD1
v_call: TRBV4-3
cdr3_aa: CASSPRGRVTGELFF
cdr3_nt: TGCGCCAGCAGCCCCAGGGGGCGCGTCACCGGGGAGCTGTTTTTT

j_call: TRBJ2-3
clone_size: NA
d_call: NA
v_call: TRBV11-2
cdr3_aa: CASSLGLGGPEGQYF
cdr3_nt: TGTGCCAGCAGCTTAGGTTTGGGGGGACCCGAGGGACAGTATTTT

j_call: TRBJ1-6
clone_size: NA
d_call: NA
v_call: TRBV30
cdr3_aa: CAWSVGGIRPPNSVLHF
cdr3_nt: TGTGCCTGGAGTGTAGGAGGGATTAGGCCGCCTAATTCTGTCCTCCACTTT

j_call: TRBJ2-3
clone_size: NA
d_call: NA
v_call: TRBV2
cdr3_aa: CASSDGRGSTDTQYF
cdr3_nt: TGTGCCAGCAGTGATGGACGGGGAAGCACAGATACGCAGTATTTT

j_call: TRBJ1-1
clone_size: few
d_call: TRBD1
v_call: TRBV6-6
cdr3_aa: CASSDRAVGTEAFF
cdr3_nt: TGTGCCAGCAGTGACAGGGCGGTTGGTACTGAAGCTTTCTTT

j_call: TRBJ1-1
clone_size: NA
d_call: NA
v_call: TRBV7-8
cdr3_aa: CAGSIGTTNTEAFF
cdr3_nt: TGTGCCGGCAGCATCGGGACAACTAACACTGAAGCTTTCTTT

j_call: TRBJ2-5
clone_size: NA
d_call: NA
v_call: TRBV6-1
cdr3_aa: CATVGANQETQYF
cdr3_nt: TGTGCCACCGTAGGGGCGAACCAAGAGACCCAGTACTTC

j_call: TRBJ1-1
clone_size: NA
d_call: NA
v_call: TRBV6-1
cdr3_aa: CASRQTGTNTEAFF
cdr3_nt: TGTGCCAGCAGGCAGACAGGAACGAACACTGAAGCTTTCTTT

j_call: TRBJ2-3
clone_size: NA
d_call: NA
v_call: TRBV7-9
cdr3_aa: CSSSTPRASTDTQYF
cdr3_nt: TGTTCCAGCAGCACCCCCAGGGCAAGCACAGATACGCAGTATTTT

j_call: TRBJ2-6
clone_size: NA
d_call: TRBD1
v_call: TRBV7-2
cdr3_aa: CASSLAGTGMSGANVLTF
cdr3_nt: TGTGCCAGCAGCTTAGCCGGGACAGGGATGTCTGGGGCCAACGTCCTGACTTTC

j_call: TRBJ2-7
clone_size: NA
d_call: TRBD2
v_call: TRBV5-4
cdr3_aa: CASSSKREVPGEQYF
cdr3_nt: TGTGCCAGCAGCTCGAAGCGGGAGGTCCCCGGCGAGCAGTACTTC

j_call: TRBJ2-5
clone_size: NA
d_call: NA
v_call: TRBV11-2
cdr3_aa: CASSFGQQETQYF
cdr3_nt: TGTGCCAGCAGCTTTGGACAGCAAGAGACCCAGTACTTC

j_call: TRBJ2-7
clone_size: few
d_call: TRBD2
v_call: TRBV10-2
cdr3_aa: CASSELAGIYEQYF
cdr3_nt: TGCGCCAGCAGTGAACTAGCGGGGATTTACGAGCAGTACTTC

j_call: TRBJ2-3
clone_size: NA
d_call: NA
v_call: TRBV7-2
cdr3_aa: CASSLEYADTQYF
cdr3_nt: TGTGCCAGCAGCTTAGAATATGCAGATACGCAGTATTTT

j_call: TRBJ2-7
clone_size: NA
d_call: TRBD2
v_call: TRBV10-3
cdr3_aa: CATKNSGRAGDGEQYF
cdr3_nt: TGTGCCACCAAGAATAGCGGGAGGGCCGGTGATGGCGAGCAGTACTTC

j_call: TRBJ1-4
clone_size: NA
d_call: TRBD1
v_call: TRBV4-3
cdr3_aa: CASSQVWDRGPISTNEKLFF
cdr3_nt: TGCGCCAGCAGCCAAGTCTGGGACAGGGGGCCCATTTCAACTAATGAAAAACTGTTTTTT

j_call: TRBJ1-2
clone_size: NA
d_call: NA
v_call: TRBV9
cdr3_aa: CASSVGPGAYANYGYTF
cdr3_nt: TGTGCCAGCAGCGTAGGACCAGGGGCCTATGCTAACTATGGCTACACCTTC

j_call: TRBJ1-1
clone_size: once
d_call: NA
v_call: TRBV9
cdr3_aa: CASSARSQGGEAFF
cdr3_nt: TGTGCCAGCAGCGCGCGATCTCAGGGAGGTGAAGCTTTCTTT

j_call: TRBJ2-1
clone_size: once
d_call: TRBD2
v_call: TRBV5-1
cdr3_aa: CASSPGGGYNEQFF
cdr3_nt: TGCGCCAGCAGCCCGGGGGGGGGTTACAATGAGCAGTTCTTC

j_call: TRBJ1-6
clone_size: NA
d_call: TRBD1
v_call: TRBV5-1
cdr3_aa: CASSSSGQEGSPLHF
cdr3_nt: TGCGCCAGCAGCTCTTCGGGACAGGAAGGTTCACCCCTCCACTTT

j_call: TRBJ2-3
clone_size: few
d_call: NA
v_call: TRBV6-5
cdr3_aa: CASSYRVMADTQYF
cdr3_nt: TGTGCCAGCAGTTACCGGGTGATGGCAGATACGCAGTATTTT

j_call: TRBJ1-5
clone_size: NA
d_call: NA
v_call: TRBV7-2
cdr3_aa: CASSLGPGNPSNQPQHF
cdr3_nt: TGTGCCAGCAGTTTGGGCCCCGGGAATCCAAGCAATCAGCCCCAGCATTTT

j_call: TRBJ1-1
clone_size: NA
d_call: NA
v_call: TRBV29-1
cdr3_aa: CSGERGNTEAFF
cdr3_nt: TGCAGCGGGGAACGGGGAAACACTGAAGCTTTCTTT

j_call: TRBJ2-4
clone_size: NA
d_call: TRBD1
v_call: TRBV4-3
cdr3_aa: CASSQARQGVQYF
cdr3_nt: TGCGCCAGCAGCCAAGCCAGACAGGGCGTTCAGTACTTC

j_call: TRBJ2-6
clone_size: NA
d_call: NA
v_call: TRBV11-2
cdr3_aa: CASSQRSSGANVLTF
cdr3_nt: TGTGCCAGCAGCCAGCGGAGCTCTGGGGCCAACGTCCTGACTTTC

j_call: TRBJ1-2
clone_size: NA
d_call: TRBD1
v_call: TRBV19
cdr3_aa: CASSISLGQGGYGYTF
cdr3_nt: TGTGCCAGTAGTATCTCCCTGGGACAGGGGGGCTATGGCTACACCTTC

j_call: TRBJ1-4
clone_size: few
d_call: TRBD1
v_call: TRBV27
cdr3_aa: CASSSVPLGGSEKLFF
cdr3_nt: TGTGCCAGCAGTTCAGTACCTCTAGGGGGCTCTGAAAAACTGTTTTTT

j_call: TRBJ2-3
clone_size: NA
d_call: TRBD2
v_call: TRBV5-4
cdr3_aa: CASSPPPTSGGGDTQYF
cdr3_nt: TGTGCCAGCAGCCCGCCCCCGACTAGCGGGGGGGGAGATACGCAGTATTTT

j_call: TRBJ1-2
clone_size: NA
d_call: NA
v_call: TRBV5-1
cdr3_aa: CASSSLNRVDGYTF
cdr3_nt: TGCGCCAGCAGCTCACTTAACAGGGTCGATGGCTACACCTTC

j_call: TRBJ1-2
clone_size: NA
d_call: TRBD1
v_call: TRBV7-2
cdr3_aa: CASSLPRDSFFYGYTF
cdr3_nt: TGTGCCAGCAGCTTACCCCGGGACAGCTTTTTCTATGGCTACACCTTC

j_call: TRBJ2-7
clone_size: NA
d_call: NA
v_call: TRBV10-1
cdr3_aa: CASSDPGTYEQYF
cdr3_nt: TGCGCCAGCAGTGACCCCGGGACTTACGAGCAGTACTTC